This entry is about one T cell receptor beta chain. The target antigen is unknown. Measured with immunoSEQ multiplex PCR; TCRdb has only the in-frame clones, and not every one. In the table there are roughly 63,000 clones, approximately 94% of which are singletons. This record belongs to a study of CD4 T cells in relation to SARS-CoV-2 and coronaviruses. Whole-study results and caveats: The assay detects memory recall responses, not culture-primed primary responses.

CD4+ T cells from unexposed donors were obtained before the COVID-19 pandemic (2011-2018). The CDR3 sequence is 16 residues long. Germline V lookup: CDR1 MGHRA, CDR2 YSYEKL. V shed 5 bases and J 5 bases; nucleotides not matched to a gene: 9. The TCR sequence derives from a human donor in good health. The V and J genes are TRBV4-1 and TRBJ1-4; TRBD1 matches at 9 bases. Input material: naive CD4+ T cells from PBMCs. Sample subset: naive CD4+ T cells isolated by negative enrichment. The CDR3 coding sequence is TGCGCCAGCAGCGATAAACCGGGACAGGGAAATGAAAAACTGTTTTTT. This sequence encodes CASSDKPGQGNEKLFF.